This is a list of T cell receptor beta chains from one sample in a study of blood T cell repertoires in COVID-19. Clones were read by immunoSEQ multiplex PCR, and TCRdb kept only the in-frame ones, dropping some. The sample records 250,000 to 300,000 clones, approximately 88% being singletons. The sample was peripheral blood. These receptors all come from a young woman with acute or convalescent COVID-19. Both conserved end residues are part of each CDR3. A D gene is named only where the DNA matches it firmly. Only part of the rows carry a size: once, few, many, or a class if the clone is expanded.

j_gene: TRBJ2-1
abundance: -
v_gene: TRBV6-2/TRBV6-3
d_gene: -
CDR3aa: CASSSSSVGYNEQFF
CDR3nt: TGTGCCAGCAGTTCCTCTAGCGTGGGGTACAATGAGCAGTTCTTC

j_gene: TRBJ2-3
abundance: -
v_gene: TRBV21-1
d_gene: -
CDR3aa: CASRTGDQSTDTQYF
CDR3nt: TGTGCCAGCAGGACAGGGGACCAAAGCACAGATACGCAGTATTTT

j_gene: TRBJ1-2
abundance: -
v_gene: TRBV6-5
d_gene: TRBD1
CDR3aa: CASSSAGTGIYGYTF
CDR3nt: TGTGCCAGCAGTTCGGCCGGGACAGGGATCTATGGCTACACCTTC

j_gene: TRBJ2-1
abundance: -
v_gene: TRBV11-2
d_gene: -
CDR3aa: CASTIHSSAPYNEQFF
CDR3nt: TGTGCCAGCACCATACACTCTAGCGCACCCTACAATGAGCAGTTCTTC

j_gene: TRBJ1-1
abundance: -
v_gene: TRBV27
d_gene: -
CDR3aa: CASSFYGGNTEAFF
CDR3nt: TGTGCCAGCAGTTTCTACGGGGGGAACACTGAAGCTTTCTTT

j_gene: TRBJ2-3
abundance: once
v_gene: TRBV10-3
d_gene: TRBD1
CDR3aa: CAIGTGATDTQYF
CDR3nt: TGTGCCATCGGGACAGGGGCGACAGATACGCAGTATTTT

j_gene: TRBJ2-1
abundance: -
v_gene: TRBV7-2
d_gene: TRBD2
CDR3aa: CASSFRGVLAGDNEQFF
CDR3nt: TGTGCCAGCAGCTTCCGGGGGGTCCTAGCGGGAGATAATGAGCAGTTCTTC

j_gene: TRBJ1-1
abundance: -
v_gene: TRBV12-3/TRBV12-4
d_gene: TRBD1
CDR3aa: CASSFVKGAAFF
CDR3nt: TGTGCCAGCAGTTTCGTGAAGGGGGCGGCTTTCTTT

j_gene: TRBJ1-3
abundance: -
v_gene: TRBV5-6
d_gene: TRBD1
CDR3aa: CASSRGTVTGNTIYF
CDR3nt: TGTGCCAGCAGCCGCGGGACAGTCACTGGAAACACCATATATTTT

j_gene: TRBJ1-5
abundance: -
v_gene: TRBV5-6
d_gene: -
CDR3aa: CASSPFNGRESNQPQHF
CDR3nt: TGTGCCAGCAGCCCATTCAACGGCAGGGAAAGCAATCAGCCCCAGCATTTT

j_gene: TRBJ1-5
abundance: -
v_gene: TRBV30
d_gene: -
CDR3aa: CAWRRKKSNQPQHF
CDR3nt: TGTGCCTGGAGGCGAAAGAAAAGCAATCAGCCCCAGCATTTT

j_gene: TRBJ1-2
abundance: -
v_gene: TRBV28
d_gene: TRBD1
CDR3aa: CASSRQGTYGYTF
CDR3nt: TGTGCCAGCAGCAGACAGGGGACCTATGGCTACACCTTC

j_gene: TRBJ2-1
abundance: -
v_gene: TRBV5-1
d_gene: TRBD2
CDR3aa: CASARLAGANEQFF
CDR3nt: TGCGCCAGCGCTCGACTAGCGGGAGCCAATGAGCAGTTCTTC

j_gene: TRBJ2-2
abundance: -
v_gene: TRBV9
d_gene: -
CDR3aa: CASSVGVNTGELFF
CDR3nt: TGTGCCAGCAGCGTAGGAGTGAACACCGGGGAGCTGTTTTTT

j_gene: TRBJ2-3
abundance: -
v_gene: TRBV7-3
d_gene: -
CDR3aa: CASRQASTDTQYF
CDR3nt: TGTGCCAGTAGACAGGCCAGCACAGATACGCAGTATTTT

j_gene: TRBJ2-7
abundance: -
v_gene: TRBV7-9
d_gene: -
CDR3aa: CASSLGTDEQYF
CDR3nt: TGTGCCAGCAGCTTAGGGACAGACGAGCAGTACTTC

j_gene: TRBJ1-3
abundance: once
v_gene: TRBV6-5
d_gene: TRBD1
CDR3aa: CASSYGQGALDTIYF
CDR3nt: TGTGCCAGCAGTTATGGACAGGGTGCTTTGGACACCATATATTTT

j_gene: TRBJ1-4
abundance: -
v_gene: TRBV19
d_gene: TRBD1
CDR3aa: CASSNGQGTNEKLFF
CDR3nt: TGTGCCAGTAGTAATGGACAGGGAACTAATGAAAAACTGTTTTTT

j_gene: TRBJ1-5
abundance: -
v_gene: TRBV9
d_gene: -
CDR3aa: CASSPVGNQPQHF
CDR3nt: TGTGCCAGCAGCCCTGTTGGCAATCAGCCCCAGCATTTT

j_gene: TRBJ1-2
abundance: -
v_gene: TRBV5-6
d_gene: -
CDR3aa: CASSLDPSSPYGYTF
CDR3nt: TGTGCCAGCAGCTTGGATCCGAGCTCACCCTATGGCTACACCTTC

j_gene: TRBJ1-5
abundance: -
v_gene: TRBV6-4
d_gene: TRBD1
CDR3aa: CASNPGGQGCFSNQPQHF
CDR3nt: TGTGCCAGCAACCCCGGGGGACAGGGCTGTTTCAGCAATCAGCCCCAGCATTTT

j_gene: TRBJ1-1
abundance: -
v_gene: TRBV6-5
d_gene: TRBD1
CDR3aa: CASRVAGTVNTEAFF
CDR3nt: TGTGCCAGCAGAGTCGCCGGGACAGTAAACACTGAAGCTTTCTTT

j_gene: TRBJ2-7
abundance: -
v_gene: TRBV7-9
d_gene: TRBD2
CDR3aa: CASSNTSGRTYEQYF
CDR3nt: TGTGCCAGCAGCAATACTAGCGGGAGAACCTACGAGCAGTACTTC

j_gene: TRBJ2-1
abundance: -
v_gene: TRBV6-2/TRBV6-3
d_gene: TRBD1
CDR3aa: CASSRDRGEQFF
CDR3nt: TGTGCCAGCAGCCGGGACAGGGGTGAGCAGTTCTTC

j_gene: TRBJ2-7
abundance: -
v_gene: TRBV11-3
d_gene: TRBD1
CDR3aa: CASSLAQGAIYEQYF
CDR3nt: TGTGCCAGCAGCTTAGCTCAGGGGGCAATCTACGAGCAGTACTTC

j_gene: TRBJ1-1
abundance: -
v_gene: TRBV30
d_gene: -
CDR3aa: CAWNRRAVTEAFF
CDR3nt: TGTGCCTGGAATCGCAGGGCGGTCACTGAAGCTTTCTTT

j_gene: TRBJ1-2
abundance: -
v_gene: TRBV7-9
d_gene: TRBD1
CDR3aa: CASSMTGTGGYGYTF
CDR3nt: TGTGCCAGCAGCATGACCGGGACAGGGGGGTATGGCTACACCTTC

j_gene: TRBJ1-1
abundance: -
v_gene: TRBV18
d_gene: -
CDR3aa: CASSPRGGDTEAFF
CDR3nt: TGTGCCAGCTCACCACGCGGGGGGGACACTGAAGCTTTCTTT